These 21 T cell receptor beta chains share one sample of origin, sequenced in a study of identical twins. TCRdb itself ran the 5' RACE reads through MiXCR, one entry per CDR3 protein. The sample contains approximately 260,000 distinct CDR3 sequences, around 8.3% of which appear only once. This sample also belongs to another study, concerning yellow fever vaccine responses in identical twins.

Sequenced sample: CD8+ T cells sorted from blood. The receptors come from a woman in her late teens or twenties in good health.

In its sample, this clonotype was seen many times. This chain connects TRBV12-3 or TRBV12-4 to TRBJ1-1; TRBD1 is a possible D gene (5 bases). The CDR3 has 14 residues. The V and J ends lost 3 bases and 3 bases respectively, with 11 bases between them. CDR3 in DNA: TGTGCCAGCAGTTTTTGGGGGGGGGACACTGAAGCTTTCTTT. Its translation is CASSFWGGDTEAFF.

This clonotype was seen a few times. This sequence joins TRBV5-8 and TRBJ1-1, with D possibly matching TRBD1 (5 bases). CDR3 length: 15 residues. V lost 4 bases and J lost 6, with 19 bases in between. Germline V gene lookup returns CDR1 SGHTS and CDR2 YDEGEE. The CDR3 nucleotides read TGTGCCAGCAGCCCGCGCTCGGGGGAAGGGGCTGAAGCTTTCTTT. It encodes CASSPRSGEGAEAFF.

J is TRBJ1-5 and V is TRBV4-3, with D possibly matching TRBD1 (5 bases). Between the trimmed V and J ends, which lost 1 base and 5 bases, there was a span of 9 bases. The CDR3 runs 14 residues. Germline-derived CDR1 and CDR2 are LGHNA and YSLEER. This chain's CDR3 is CASSQVQGDQPQHF. In DNA form, the CDR3 reads TGCGCCAGCAGCCAAGTCCAGGGTGATCAGCCCCAGCATTTT.

V and J are TRBV20-1 and TRBJ2-1; unclear D gene. CDR1 and CDR2 (germline): DFQATT, SNEGSKA (reference sequence). Between the trimmed V and J ends, which lost 3 bases and 0 bases, there was a span of 12 bases. The CDR3 extends over 15 amino acids. The CDR3 spells CSARGVPSSYNEQFF. The CDR3 DNA sequence: TGCAGTGCTAGGGGCGTACCTAGCTCCTACAATGAGCAGTTCTTC.

The sample holds a few counts of this clonotype. A read error may produce the germline difference seen at one junction end. The rearrangement joins TRBV11-2 to TRBJ2-1; D unresolved. CDR1 and CDR2 (germline): SGHAT, FQNNGV. There are 13 residues in the CDR3. This chain's CDR3 is CASSLEAGNEQFF. In DNA form, the CDR3 reads TGTGCCAGCAGCCTAGAGGCAGGCAATGAGCAGTTCTTC.

This clonotype has at least ten counts. The chain couples TRBV12-3 or TRBV12-4 to TRBJ2-5, with D possibly being TRBD1 (6 bases). The ends were cut back, 5 bases at V and 1 base at J, with 11 bases in the middle. The CDR3 consists of 14 residues. CDR3 DNA sequence: TGTGCCAGCAGTCTAGGGACAATCCAAGAGACCCAGTACTTC. This gives the protein CASSLGTIQETQYF.

There are many counts of this clonotype. CDR3 sequence (DNA): TGCAGTGCTAGAGACGTTTTCGGCGTTCGGGACAATGAGCAGTTCTTC. Translation: CSARDVFGVRDNEQFF. The rearrangement joins TRBV20-1 to TRBJ2-1; no definite D call. CDR3 length equals 16 residues. V lost 0 bases to trimming and J lost 5 bases, with 17 bases between them. Germline-derived CDR1 and CDR2 are DFQATT and SNEGSKA (reference sequence).

The rearrangement uses TRBV5-1 and TRBJ1-1; the D is unclear. In germline, CDR1 is SGHRS, CDR2 YFSETQ. The V end was cut by 4 bases, the J end by 0 bases, with 10 bases between. This CDR3 is built from 14 residues. DNA of the CDR3: TGCGCCAGCAGCGAGTCATACATGAACACTGAAGCTTTCTTT. Protein product: CASSESYMNTEAFF.

The rearrangement links TRBV27 to TRBJ2-2; D possibly corresponds to TRBD2 (6 bases). The CDR3 contains 15 residues. Germline loops: CDR1 MNHEY, CDR2 SMNVEV (reference sequence). V lost 1 base and J 6 bases, leaving 12 bases between the germline ends. CDR3 DNA: TGTGCCAGCAGTTTATTCACTAGCCGCCCCGGGGAGCTGTTTTTT. This translates into CASSLFTSRPGELFF.

This clonotype has at least ten counts. In DNA form, the CDR3 reads TGCGCCAGCAGCTTGATAGGGGACATACATAACTATGGCTACACCTTC. Protein product: CASSLIGDIHNYGYTF. V gene TRBV5-1 combines with J gene TRBJ1-2; weak D call: TRBD1 (6 bases). This CDR3 comprises 16 residues. CDR1 and CDR2 (germline): SGHRS, YFSETQ. V lost 1 base and J lost 1, with 14 bases in between.

This clonotype was observed many times. The chain has TRBV4-3 and TRBJ1-3, with a tentative D call TRBD1 (5 bases). Germline V gives CDR1 LGHNA, CDR2 YSLEER. There are 16 residues in the CDR3. With 0 bases removed from V and 3 bases from J, the gap between germline ends came to 12 bases. The CDR3 DNA is TGCGCCAGCAGCCAAGAACTAGGGGCGGGTGGAAACACCATATATTTT. Amino acid sequence: CASSQELGAGGNTIYF.

This clonotype turned up a few times. The chain uses TRBV24-1 and TRBJ2-1; D is perhaps TRBD2 (6 bases). CDR1 and CDR2 (germline): KGHDR, SFDVKD. The CDR3 covers 12 residues. V lost 6 bases, J lost 9 bases, and 11 bases lay in between. CDR3 sequence (DNA): TGTGCCACCAGTTATGGGGGGATTGAGCAGTTCTTC. Amino acid sequence: CATSYGGIEQFF.

The chain couples TRBV7-2 to TRBJ2-5; D ambiguous. The CDR3 sequence is 12 residues long. The germline V gene has CDR1 SGHTA and CDR2 FQGNSA. Trimming took off 5 bases at V and 5 bases at J, with 9 bases between the two ends. The CDR3 DNA is TGTGCCAGCAGCAAATTTGGGGAGACCCAGTACTTC. Residues: CASSKFGETQYF.

This clonotype was recorded many times. This rearrangement joins TRBV30 to TRBJ2-4, with D possibly matching TRBD2 (6 bases). Germline V gives CDR1 GTSNPN, CDR2 SVGIG (reference sequence). V was cut by 0 bases and J by 8 bases, with 17 bases left in between. The CDR3 has 15 amino acids. The CDR3 region is CAWSVQVGGADIQYF. The CDR3 DNA is TGTGCCTGGAGTGTACAAGTGGGAGGCGCTGACATTCAGTACTTC.

As to this clonotype: Being one base from a much bigger clone, this may be a read error. The rearrangement uses TRBV6-1 and TRBJ2-1; 9 bases line up with TRBD2. CDR3 length: 15 residues. Looked up from germline, CDR1 is MNHNS and CDR2 is SASEGT. The CDR3 DNA sequence: TGTGCCAGCAGTGGAGCGGGGGGCTCCTGCAATGAGCAGTTCTTC. Translation: CASSGAGGSCNEQFF.

This clonotype was counted many times. The chain is built from TRBV7-9 and TRBJ2-3, with 9 bases that match TRBD2. The CDR3 runs to 16 residues. With 1 base clipped from V and 1 base from J, the junction kept 3 bases outside the gene matches. Germline-derived CDR1 and CDR2 are SEHNR and FQNEAQ (reference sequence). The CDR3 spells CASSLELAGGTDTQYF. The CDR3, as DNA: TGTGCCAGCAGCTTAGAGTTAGCGGGGGGCACAGATACGCAGTATTTT. The full variable domain, with the rest looked up from reference TRBV7-9 and TRBJ2-3, is DTGVSQNPRHKITKRGQNVTFRCDPISEHNRLYWYRQTLGQGPEFLTYFQNEAQLEKSRLLSDRFSAERPKGSFSTLEIQRTEQGDSAMYLCASSLELAGGTDTQYFGPGTRLTVL.

A few counts support this clonotype. This chain joins TRBV6-5 and TRBJ2-5; D not certain. V lost 0 bases to trimming and J lost 5 bases, with 7 bases between them. In germline, CDR1 is MNHEY, CDR2 SVGAGI. The CDR3 sequence is 13 residues long. The CDR3 DNA follows: TGTGCCAGCAGTTACTCGAGGCAGGAGACCCAGTACTTC. It is translated as CASSYSRQETQYF.

This chain uses TRBV2 with TRBJ2-2, with D maybe TRBD1 (6 bases). The length of the CDR3 is 14 residues. Germline values: CDR1 SNHLY, CDR2 FYNNEI. V was pared by 6 bases and J by 3 bases, with 11 bases between. The CDR3 loop reads CASSGTYDTGELFF. The CDR3 DNA sequence: TGTGCCAGCAGCGGGACATACGACACCGGGGAGCTGTTTTTT.

The rearrangement links TRBV29-1 to TRBJ2-5; D not certain. V was cut by 7 bases and J by 1 base, with 16 bases left in between. CDR1 is SQVTM, CDR2 ANQGSEA, per germline. The CDR3 contains 14 residues. CDR3 sequence (DNA): TGCAGCGCTGTACACCCGACGACCCAAGAGACCCAGTACTTC. It codes for CSAVHPTTQETQYF.

The chain joins TRBV2 to TRBJ2-5, with D tentatively TRBD2 (5 bases). The V end lost 6 bases, the J end lost 2 bases, and 13 bases lay between the germline ends. In germline, CDR1 is SNHLY, CDR2 FYNNEI. The CDR3 has 14 amino acids. DNA of the CDR3: TGTGCCAGCAGCACGGGAACAGCGCAAGAGACCCAGTACTTC. Translated, it gives CASSTGTAQETQYF. The entire variable domain, with the rest obtained from reference TRBV2 and TRBJ2-5, is as follows: EPEVTQTPSHQVTQMGQEVILRCVPISNHLYFYWYRQILGQKVEFLVSFYNNEISEKSEIFDDQFSVERPDGSNFTLKIRSTKLEDSAMYFCASSTGTAQETQYFGPGTRLLVL.

This clonotype was detected only a few times. V is TRBV5-1 and J is TRBJ1-2; 10 bases line up with TRBD1. J was trimmed by 6 bases and V by 4 bases; bases with no gene match: 3. This CDR3 has 13 residues. Germline V gene lookup returns CDR1 SGHRS and CDR2 YFSETQ. The CDR3 coding sequence is TGCGCCAGCAGCCGAGGACAGGGGGATGGCTACACCTTC. Encoded protein: CASSRGQGDGYTF.